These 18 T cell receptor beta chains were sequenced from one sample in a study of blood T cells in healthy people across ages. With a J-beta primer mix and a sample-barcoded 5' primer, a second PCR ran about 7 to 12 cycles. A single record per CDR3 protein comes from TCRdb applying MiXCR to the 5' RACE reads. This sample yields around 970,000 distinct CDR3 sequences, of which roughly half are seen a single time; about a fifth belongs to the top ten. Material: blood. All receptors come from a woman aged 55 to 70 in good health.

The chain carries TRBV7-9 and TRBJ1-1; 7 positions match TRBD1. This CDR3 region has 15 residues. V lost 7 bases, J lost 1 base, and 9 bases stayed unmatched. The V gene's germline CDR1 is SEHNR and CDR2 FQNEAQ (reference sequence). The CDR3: CASTFSGQKNTEAFF. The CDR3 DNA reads TGTGCCAGCACCTTTTCGGGACAGAAGAACACTGAAGCTTTCTTT.

As DNA, the CDR3 is TGTGCCTGTTCACTTGACTCTCACGGGTCCGAGCAGTACTTC. It specifies CACSLDSHGSEQYF. This chain joins TRBV30 and TRBJ2-5; D gene uncertain. The DNA end lines up better with TRBJ2-7; the J call may be wrong. Per the germline V gene, CDR1 is GTSNPN and CDR2 is SVGIG (reference sequence). The CDR3 totals 14 residues.

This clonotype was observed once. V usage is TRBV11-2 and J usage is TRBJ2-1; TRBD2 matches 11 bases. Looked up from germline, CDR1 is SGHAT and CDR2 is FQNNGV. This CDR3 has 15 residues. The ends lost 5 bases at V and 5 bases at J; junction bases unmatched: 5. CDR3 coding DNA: TGTGCCAGCAGCCCGACTAGCGGGAATCACAATGAGCAGTTCTTC. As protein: CASSPTSGNHNEQFF.

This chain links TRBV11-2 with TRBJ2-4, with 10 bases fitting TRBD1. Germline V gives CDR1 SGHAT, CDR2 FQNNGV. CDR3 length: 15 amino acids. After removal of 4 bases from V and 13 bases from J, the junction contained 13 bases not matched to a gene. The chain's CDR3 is CASSWDRGPLREQYF. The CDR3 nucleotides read TGTGCCAGCAGCTGGGACAGGGGACCTCTAAGAGAGCAGTACTTC.

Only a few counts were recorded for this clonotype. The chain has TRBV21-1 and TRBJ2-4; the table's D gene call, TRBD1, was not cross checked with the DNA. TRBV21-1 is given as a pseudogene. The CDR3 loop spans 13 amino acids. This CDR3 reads CASSKARRGEQYF. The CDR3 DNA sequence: TGTGCCAGCAGCAAAGCCCGGAGGGGGGAGCAGTACTTC.

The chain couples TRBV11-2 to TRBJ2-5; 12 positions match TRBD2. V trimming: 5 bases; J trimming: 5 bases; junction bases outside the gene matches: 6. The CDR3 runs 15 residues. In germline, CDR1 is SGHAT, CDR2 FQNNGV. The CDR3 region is CASSRTSGIRETQYF. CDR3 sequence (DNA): TGTGCCAGCAGCCGGACTAGCGGGATTAGGGAGACCCAGTACTTC.

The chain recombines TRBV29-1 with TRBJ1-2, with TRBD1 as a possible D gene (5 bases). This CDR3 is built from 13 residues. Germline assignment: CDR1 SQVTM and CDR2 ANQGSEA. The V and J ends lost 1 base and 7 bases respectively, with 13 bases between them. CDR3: CSVEGGGASGYTF. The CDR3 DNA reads TGCAGCGTTGAAGGCGGGGGAGCCAGTGGCTACACCTTC.

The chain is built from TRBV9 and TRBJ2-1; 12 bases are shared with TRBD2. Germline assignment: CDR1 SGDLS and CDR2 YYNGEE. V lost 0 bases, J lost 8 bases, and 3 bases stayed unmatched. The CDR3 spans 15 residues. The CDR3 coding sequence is TGTGCCAGCAGCGTAGGACTAGCGGGAGTCTATGAGCAGTTCTTC. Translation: CASSVGLAGVYEQFF.

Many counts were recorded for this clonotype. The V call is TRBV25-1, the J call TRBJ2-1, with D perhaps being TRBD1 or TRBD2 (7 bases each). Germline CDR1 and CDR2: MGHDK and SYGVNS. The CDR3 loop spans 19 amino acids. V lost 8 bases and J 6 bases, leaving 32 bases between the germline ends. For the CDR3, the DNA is TGTGCCAGCGGCTCGGCAGGGGGGGGCGGTGAGTGGTATTTCAATGAGCAGTTCTTC. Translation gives CASGSAGGGGEWYFNEQFF.

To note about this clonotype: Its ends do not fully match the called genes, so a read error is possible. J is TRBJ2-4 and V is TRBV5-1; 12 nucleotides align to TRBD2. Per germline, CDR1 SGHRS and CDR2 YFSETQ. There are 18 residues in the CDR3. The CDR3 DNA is TGCGCCGGCAGCCCCCCGTATCAACTAGCGGGAGGCAACAATGAGCAGTACTTC. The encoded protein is CAGSPPYQLAGGNNEQYF.

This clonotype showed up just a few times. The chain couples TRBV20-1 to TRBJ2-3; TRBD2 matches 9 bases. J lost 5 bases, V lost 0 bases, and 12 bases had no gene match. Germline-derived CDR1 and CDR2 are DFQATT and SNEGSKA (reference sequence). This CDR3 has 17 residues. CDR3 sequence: CSARDLRGLAGRDTQYF. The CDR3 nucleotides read TGCAGTGCTAGAGACCTGCGCGGGCTAGCGGGACGAGATACGCAGTATTTT.

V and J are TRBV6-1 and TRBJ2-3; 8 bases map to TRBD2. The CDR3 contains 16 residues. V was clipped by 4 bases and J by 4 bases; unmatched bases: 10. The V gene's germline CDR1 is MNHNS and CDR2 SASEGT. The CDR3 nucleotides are TGTGCCAGCAGTGCCCGGACGGGACTAGACGCAGATACGCAGTATTTT. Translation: CASSARTGLDADTQYF.

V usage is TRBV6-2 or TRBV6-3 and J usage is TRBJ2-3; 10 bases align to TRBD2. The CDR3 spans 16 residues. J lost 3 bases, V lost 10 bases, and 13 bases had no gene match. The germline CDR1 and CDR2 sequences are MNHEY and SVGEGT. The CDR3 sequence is CANSSPGLARTDTQYF. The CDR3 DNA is TGTGCCAACAGCTCGCCGGGACTAGCGCGTACAGATACGCAGTATTTT.

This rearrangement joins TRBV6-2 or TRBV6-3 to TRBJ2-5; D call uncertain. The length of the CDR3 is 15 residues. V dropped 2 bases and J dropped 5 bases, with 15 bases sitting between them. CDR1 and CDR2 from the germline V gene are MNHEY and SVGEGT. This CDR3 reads CASSYGGNLRETQYF. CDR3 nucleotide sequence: TGTGCCAGCAGTTACGGCGGCAACCTTCGGGAGACCCAGTACTTC.

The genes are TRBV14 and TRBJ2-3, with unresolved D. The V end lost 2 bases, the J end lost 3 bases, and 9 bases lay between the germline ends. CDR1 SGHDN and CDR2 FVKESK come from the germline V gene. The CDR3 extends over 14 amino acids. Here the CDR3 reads CASSQKMRTDTQYF. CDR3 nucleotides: TGTGCCAGCAGCCAAAAAATGAGGACAGATACGCAGTATTTT.

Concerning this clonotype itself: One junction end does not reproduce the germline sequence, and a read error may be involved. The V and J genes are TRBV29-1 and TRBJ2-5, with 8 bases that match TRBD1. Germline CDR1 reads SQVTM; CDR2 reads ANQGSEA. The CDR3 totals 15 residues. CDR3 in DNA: TGCAGCGTTGAGTTACGACCAGGGGGCTTAGAGGCCCAGTACTTC. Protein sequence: CSVELRPGGLEAQYF.

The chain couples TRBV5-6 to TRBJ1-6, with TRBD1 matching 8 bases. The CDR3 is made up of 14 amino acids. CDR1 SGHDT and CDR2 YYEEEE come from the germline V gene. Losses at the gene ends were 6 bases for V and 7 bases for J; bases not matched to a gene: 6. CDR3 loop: CASTFRQGNSPLHF. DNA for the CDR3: TGTGCCAGCACCTTCCGACAGGGGAATTCACCCCTCCACTTT.

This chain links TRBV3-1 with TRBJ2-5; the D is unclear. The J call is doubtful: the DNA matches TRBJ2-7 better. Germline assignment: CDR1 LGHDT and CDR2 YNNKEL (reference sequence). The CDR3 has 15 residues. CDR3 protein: CASSQGRTKVGEQYF. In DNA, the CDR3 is TGTGCCAGCAGCCAAGGACGGACGAAGGTAGGCGAGCAGTACTTC.